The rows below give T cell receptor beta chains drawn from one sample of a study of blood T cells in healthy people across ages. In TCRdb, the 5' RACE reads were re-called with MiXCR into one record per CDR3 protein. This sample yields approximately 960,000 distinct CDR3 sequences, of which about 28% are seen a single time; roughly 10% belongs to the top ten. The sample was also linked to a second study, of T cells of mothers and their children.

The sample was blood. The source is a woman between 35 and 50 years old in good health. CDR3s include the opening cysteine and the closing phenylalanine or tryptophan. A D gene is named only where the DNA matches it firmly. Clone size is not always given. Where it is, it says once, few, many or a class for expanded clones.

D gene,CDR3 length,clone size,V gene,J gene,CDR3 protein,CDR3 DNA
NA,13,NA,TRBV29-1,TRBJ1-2,CSVKTRINYGYTF,TGCAGCGTTAAAACACGGATCAACTATGGCTACACCTTC
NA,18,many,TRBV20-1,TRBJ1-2,CSARDEPSGRADNYGYTF,TGCAGTGCTAGAGATGAGCCCTCAGGTCGGGCAGATAACTATGGCTACACCTTC
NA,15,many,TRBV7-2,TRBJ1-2,CASSLRPTENYGYTF,TGTGCCAGCAGCTTAAGGCCGACAGAGAACTATGGCTACACCTTC
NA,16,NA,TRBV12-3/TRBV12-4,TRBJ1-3,CASSSHGPGNRNTIYF,TGTGCCAGCAGTTCCCATGGACCAGGGAACCGAAACACCATATATTTT
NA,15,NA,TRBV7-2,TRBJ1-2,CASSLQGLSNYGYTF,TGTGCCAGCAGCTTACAGGGGCTATCGAACTATGGCTACACCTTC
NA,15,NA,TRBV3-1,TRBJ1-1,CASSEERGMNTEAFF,TGTGCCAGCAGCGAGGAAAGGGGAATGAACACTGAAGCTTTCTTT
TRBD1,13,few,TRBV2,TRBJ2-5,CASSERQGETQYF,TGTGCCAGCAGTGAAAGACAGGGGGAGACCCAGTACTTC
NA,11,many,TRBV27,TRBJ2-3,CASSSTDTQYF,TGTGCCAGCAGCAGCACAGATACGCAGTATTTT
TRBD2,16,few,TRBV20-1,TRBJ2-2,CSARPPERGGTGELFF,TGCAGTGCTAGACCCCCAGAGCGGGGGGGCACCGGGGAGCTGTTTTTT
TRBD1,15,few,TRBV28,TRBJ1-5,CASSGQGAYNQPQHF,TGTGCCAGCAGTGGACAGGGGGCGTACAATCAGCCCCAGCATTTT
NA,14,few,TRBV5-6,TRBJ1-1,CASSRPEQRTEAFF,TGTGCCAGCAGCCGACCGGAACAGCGAACTGAAGCTTTCTTT
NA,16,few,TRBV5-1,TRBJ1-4,CASSPPGSTTNEKLFF,TGCGCCAGCAGCCCGCCGGGTAGCACAACTAATGAAAAACTGTTTTTT
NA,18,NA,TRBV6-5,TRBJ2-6,CASSYLRTAPRGANVRTF,TGTGCCAGCAGTTACCTACGGACAGCGCCACGGGGGGCCAACGTCCGGACTTTC
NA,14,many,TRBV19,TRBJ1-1,CASSMAGSWTEAFF,TGTGCCAGTAGTATGGCGGGCAGTTGGACTGAAGCTTTCTTT
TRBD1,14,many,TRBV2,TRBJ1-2,CASSAQGFSRGYTF,TGTGCCAGCAGCGCACAGGGGTTTTCACGTGGCTACACCTTC
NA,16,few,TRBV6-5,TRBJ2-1,CASSYSAQGGRDEQFF,TGTGCCAGCAGTTACTCGGCGCAGGGCGGCCGGGATGAGCAGTTCTTC
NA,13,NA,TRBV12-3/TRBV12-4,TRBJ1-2,CASSPRSYRGGTF,TGTGCCAGCAGCCCCAGGAGTTACCGTGGGGGAACCTTC
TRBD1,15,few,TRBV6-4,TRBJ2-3,CASSEDRFIGDTQYF,TGTGCCAGCAGTGAGGACAGGTTCATCGGAGATACGCAGTATTTT
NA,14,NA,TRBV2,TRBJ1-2,CASSRGEADYGYTF,TGTGCCAGCAGTAGGGGGGAGGCAGACTATGGCTACACCTTC
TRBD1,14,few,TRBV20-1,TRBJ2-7,CGARDGTGSYEQYF,TGCGGTGCTAGAGATGGGACAGGGTCCTACGAGCAGTACTTC
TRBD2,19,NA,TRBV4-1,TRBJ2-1,CASSHPPRASGGNPREQFF,TGCGCCAGCAGCCACCCCCCGAGGGCTAGCGGGGGAAATCCGCGGGAGCAGTTCTTC
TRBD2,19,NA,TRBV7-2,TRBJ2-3,CASSLVGGLAGDSAPLQYF,TGTGCCAGCAGCTTAGTAGGGGGATTAGCGGGGGATTCAGCCCCTCTGCAGTATTTT
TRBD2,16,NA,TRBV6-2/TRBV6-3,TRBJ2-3,CASSYPGGTRTDTQYF,TGTGCCAGCAGTTACCCGGGGGGGACGAGGACAGATACGCAGTATTTT
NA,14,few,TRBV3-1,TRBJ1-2,CASSQGGQGEGYTF,TGTGCCAGCAGCCAAGGAGGTCAGGGTGAAGGCTACACCTTC
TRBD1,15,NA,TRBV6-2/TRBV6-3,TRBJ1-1,CASSRTGGRGTEAFF,TGTGCCAGCAGTCGGACAGGGGGCCGGGGCACTGAAGCTTTCTTT
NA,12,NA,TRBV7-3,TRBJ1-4,CASSKGGEKLFF,TGTGCCAGCAGCAAAGGGGGAGAAAAACTGTTTTTT
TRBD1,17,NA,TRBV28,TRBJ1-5,CASSGTGGMIGGQPQHF,TGTGCCAGCAGCGGCACAGGGGGAATGATTGGGGGGCAGCCCCAGCATTTT
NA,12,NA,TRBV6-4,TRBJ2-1,CASSDSFGGQFF,TGTGCCAGCAGTGACTCGTTTGGGGGGCAGTTCTTC
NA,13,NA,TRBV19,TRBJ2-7,CAGRSLGHYEQYF,TGTGCCGGTAGATCCCTGGGTCACTACGAGCAGTACTTC
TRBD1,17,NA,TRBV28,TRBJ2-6,CASSPPRTGVGANVLTF,TGTGCCAGCAGTCCTCCGAGGACAGGGGTTGGGGCCAACGTCCTGACTTTC
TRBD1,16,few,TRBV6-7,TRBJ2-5,CASSYSDRGRGETQYF,TGTGCCAGCAGTTACTCGGACAGGGGGCGCGGAGAGACCCAGTACTTC
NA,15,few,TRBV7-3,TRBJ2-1,CASSLRVGVGVEQFF,TGTGCCAGCAGCTTAAGGGTTGGTGTTGGGGTTGAGCAGTTCTTC
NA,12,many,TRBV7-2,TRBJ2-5,CASSSGRETQYF,TGTGCCAGCAGCTCTGGGCGGGAGACCCAGTACTTC
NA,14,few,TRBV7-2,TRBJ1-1,CASSWSAGNTEAFF,TGTGCCAGCAGCTGGAGTGCGGGGAACACTGAAGCTTTCTTT
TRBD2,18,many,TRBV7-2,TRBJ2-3,CASSLVTSGIKYTDTQYF,TGTGCCAGCAGCTTAGTCACTAGCGGCATAAAGTACACAGATACGCAGTATTTT
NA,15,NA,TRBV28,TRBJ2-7,CASSLGTANLRVQYF,TGTGCCAGCAGTTTGGGCACAGCCAACTTACGCGTGCAGTACTTC